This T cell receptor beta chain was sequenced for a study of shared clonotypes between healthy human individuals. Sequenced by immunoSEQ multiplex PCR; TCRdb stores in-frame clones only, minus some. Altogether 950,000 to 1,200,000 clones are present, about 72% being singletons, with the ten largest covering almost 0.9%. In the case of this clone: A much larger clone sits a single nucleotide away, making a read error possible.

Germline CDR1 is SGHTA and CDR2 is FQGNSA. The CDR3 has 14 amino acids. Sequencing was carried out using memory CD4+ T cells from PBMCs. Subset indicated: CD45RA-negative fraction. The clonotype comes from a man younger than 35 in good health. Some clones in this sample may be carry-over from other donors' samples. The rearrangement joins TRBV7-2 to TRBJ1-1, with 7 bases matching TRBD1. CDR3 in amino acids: CASSLAGQHTEASF. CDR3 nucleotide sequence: TGTGCCAGCAGCTTAGCGGGACAGCACACTGAAGCTTCCTTT.